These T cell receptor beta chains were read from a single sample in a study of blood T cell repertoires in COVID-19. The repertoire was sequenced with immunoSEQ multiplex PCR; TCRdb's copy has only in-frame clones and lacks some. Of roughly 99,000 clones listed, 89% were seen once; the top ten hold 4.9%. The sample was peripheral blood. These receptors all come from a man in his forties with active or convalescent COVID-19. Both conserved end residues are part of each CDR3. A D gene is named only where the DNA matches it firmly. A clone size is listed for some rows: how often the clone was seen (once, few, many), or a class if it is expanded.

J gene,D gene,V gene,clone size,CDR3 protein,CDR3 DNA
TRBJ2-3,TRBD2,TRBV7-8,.,CASSKNPGLAVDTQYF,TGTGCCAGCAGCAAGAATCCGGGACTAGCCGTAGATACGCAGTATTTT
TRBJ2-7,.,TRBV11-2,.,CASSPQVIWNEQYF,TGTGCCAGCAGCCCCCAGGTTATATGGAACGAGCAGTACTTC
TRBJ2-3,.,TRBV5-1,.,CASSLLGVDTQYF,TGCGCCAGCAGCCTACTCGGAGTGGATACGCAGTATTTT
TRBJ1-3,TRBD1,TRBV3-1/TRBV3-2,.,CASSPTTGVGNTIYF,TGTGCCAGCAGCCCGACGACAGGGGTTGGAAACACCATATATTTT
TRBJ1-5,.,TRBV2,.,CASRTELGNQPQHF,TGTGCCAGCAGGACAGAGTTGGGCAATCAGCCCCAGCATTTT
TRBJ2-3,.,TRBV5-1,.,CASTEGGDNTDTQYF,TGCGCCAGCACGGAAGGGGGGGACAACACAGATACGCAGTATTTT
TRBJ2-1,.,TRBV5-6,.,CASSLYNEQFF,TGTGCCAGCAGCCTCTACAATGAGCAGTTCTTC
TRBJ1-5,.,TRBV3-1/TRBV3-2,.,CASSQGGSQPQHF,TGTGCCAGCAGCCAAGGGGGCTCTCAGCCCCAGCATTTT
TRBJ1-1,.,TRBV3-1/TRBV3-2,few,CASSQWKQYTEAFF,TGTGCCAGCAGCCAATGGAAACAGTACACTGAAGCTTTCTTT
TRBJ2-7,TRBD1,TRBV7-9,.,CASSSQTGLAYEQYF,TGTGCCAGCAGCTCTCAGACAGGGTTGGCCTACGAGCAGTACTTC